This note documents a single T cell receptor (beta chain) sequence. These data originate in a study of blood T cells in healthy people across ages. Per germline, CDR1 SGHRS and CDR2 YFSETQ. This CDR3 spans 13 amino acids. Trimming took 0 bases from V and 7 from J, leaving 11 bases between them. Then a second PCR, running roughly 7 to 11 cycles, was carried out with a sample-barcoded 5' primer and a J-beta primer mix. TCRdb passed the 5' RACE reads through MiXCR, listing each CDR3 protein once. The repertoire includes around 870,000 distinct CDR3 sequences, about 30% of them detected once, and roughly 17% sits in the top ten.

The chain has TRBV5-1 and TRBJ2-7; D is unresolved. Specimen: blood. This receptor was identified in a woman of 80 years or more in good health. CDR3 sequence (DNA): TGCGCCAGCAGCTTGGCGGAGACGCGGGAGCAGTACTTC. Its protein product is CASSLAETREQYF. Together with reference TRBV5-1 and TRBJ2-7, the CDR3 gives the full variable domain: KAGVTQTPRYLIKTRGQQVTLSCSPISGHRSVSWYQQTPGQGLQFLFEYFSETQRNKGNFPGRFSGRQFSNSRSEMNVSTLELGDSALYLCASSLAETREQYFGPGTRLTVT.